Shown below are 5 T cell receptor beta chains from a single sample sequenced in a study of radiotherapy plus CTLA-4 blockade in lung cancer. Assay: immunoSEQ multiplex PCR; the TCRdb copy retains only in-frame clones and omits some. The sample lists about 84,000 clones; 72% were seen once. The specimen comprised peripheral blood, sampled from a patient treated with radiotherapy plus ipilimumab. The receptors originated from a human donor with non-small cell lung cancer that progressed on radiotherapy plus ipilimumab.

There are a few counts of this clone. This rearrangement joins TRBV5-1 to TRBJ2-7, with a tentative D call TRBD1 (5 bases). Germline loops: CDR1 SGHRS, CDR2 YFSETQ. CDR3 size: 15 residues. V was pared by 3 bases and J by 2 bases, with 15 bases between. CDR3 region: CASSWGQGGTYEQYF. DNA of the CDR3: TGCGCCAGCAGCTGGGGCCAGGGTGGAACCTACGAGCAGTACTTC.

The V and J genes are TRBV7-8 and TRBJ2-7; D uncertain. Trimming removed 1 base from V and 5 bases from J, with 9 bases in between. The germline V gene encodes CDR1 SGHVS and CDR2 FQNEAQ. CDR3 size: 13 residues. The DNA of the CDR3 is TGTGCCAGCAGCTTAGGTGGCAGGAACGAGCAGTACTTC. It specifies CASSLGGRNEQYF. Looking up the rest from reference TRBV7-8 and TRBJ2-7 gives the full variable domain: GAGVSQSPRYKVAKRGQDVALRCDPISGHVSLFWYQQALGQGPEFLTYFQNEAQLDKSGLPSDRFFAERPEGSVSTLKIQRTQQEDSAVYLCASSLGGRNEQYFGPGTRLTVT.

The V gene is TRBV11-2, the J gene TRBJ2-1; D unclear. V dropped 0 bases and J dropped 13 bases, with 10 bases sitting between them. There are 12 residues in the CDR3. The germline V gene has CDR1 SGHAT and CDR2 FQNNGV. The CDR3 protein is CASSLDAARQFF. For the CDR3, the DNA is TGTGCCAGCAGCTTAGATGCAGCTAGACAGTTCTTC.

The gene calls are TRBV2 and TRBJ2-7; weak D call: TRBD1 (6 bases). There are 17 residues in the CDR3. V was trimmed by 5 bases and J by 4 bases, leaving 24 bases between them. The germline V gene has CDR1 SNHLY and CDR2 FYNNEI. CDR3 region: CASSLSFTGYMDYEQYF. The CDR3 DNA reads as TGTGCCAGCAGTCTTTCCTTTACAGGGTATATGGATTACGAGCAGTACTTC.

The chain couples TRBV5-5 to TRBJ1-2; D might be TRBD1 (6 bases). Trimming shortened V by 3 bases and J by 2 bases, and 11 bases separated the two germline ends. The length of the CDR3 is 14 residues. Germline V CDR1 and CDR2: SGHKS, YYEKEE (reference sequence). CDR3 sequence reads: CASSSTQGNYGYTF. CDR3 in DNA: TGTGCCAGCAGCTCAACACAGGGCAACTATGGCTACACCTTC.